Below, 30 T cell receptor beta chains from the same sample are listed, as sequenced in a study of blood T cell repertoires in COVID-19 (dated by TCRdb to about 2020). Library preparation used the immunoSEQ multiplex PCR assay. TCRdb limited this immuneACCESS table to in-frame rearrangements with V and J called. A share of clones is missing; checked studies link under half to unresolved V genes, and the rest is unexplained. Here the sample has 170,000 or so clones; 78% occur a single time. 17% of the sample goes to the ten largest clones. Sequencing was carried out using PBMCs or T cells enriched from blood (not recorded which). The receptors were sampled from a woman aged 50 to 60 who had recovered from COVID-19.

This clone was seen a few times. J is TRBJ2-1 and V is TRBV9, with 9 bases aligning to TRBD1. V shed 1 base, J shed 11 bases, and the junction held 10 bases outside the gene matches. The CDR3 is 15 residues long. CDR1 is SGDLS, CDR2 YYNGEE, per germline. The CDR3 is CASSVMGTGSLKQFF. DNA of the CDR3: TGTGCCAGCAGCGTAATGGGGACAGGGTCTCTTAAGCAGTTCTTC.

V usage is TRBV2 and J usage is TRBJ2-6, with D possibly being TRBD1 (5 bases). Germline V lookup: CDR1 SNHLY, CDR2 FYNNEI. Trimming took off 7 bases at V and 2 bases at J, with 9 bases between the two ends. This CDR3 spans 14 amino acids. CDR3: CASKGLAGANVLTF. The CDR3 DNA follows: TGTGCCAGCAAGGGGCTGGCTGGGGCCAACGTCCTGACTTTC.

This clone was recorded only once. CDR3 region: CASSLGGTNSPLHF. DNA of the CDR3: TGTGCCAGCAGTTTGGGGGGAACTAATTCACCCCTCCACTTT. This rearrangement joins TRBV28 to TRBJ1-6; possible D gene TRBD1, 5 bases. The CDR3 runs 14 residues. Between the trimmed V and J ends, which lost 3 bases and 6 bases, there was a span of 9 bases. Germline values: CDR1 MDHEN, CDR2 SYDVKM.

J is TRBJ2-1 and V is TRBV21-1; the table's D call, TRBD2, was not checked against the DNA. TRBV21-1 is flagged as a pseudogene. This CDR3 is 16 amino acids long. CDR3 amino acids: CASSKGSSGRANEQFF. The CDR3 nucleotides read TGTGCCAGCAGCAAAGGGTCTAGCGGGAGGGCCAATGAGCAGTTCTTC.

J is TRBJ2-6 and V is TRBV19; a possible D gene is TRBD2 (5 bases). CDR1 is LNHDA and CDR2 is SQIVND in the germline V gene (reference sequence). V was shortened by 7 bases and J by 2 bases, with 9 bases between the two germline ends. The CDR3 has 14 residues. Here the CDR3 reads CASNEGTGANVLTF. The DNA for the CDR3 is TGTGCCAGTAATGAGGGAACTGGGGCCAACGTCCTGACTTTC.

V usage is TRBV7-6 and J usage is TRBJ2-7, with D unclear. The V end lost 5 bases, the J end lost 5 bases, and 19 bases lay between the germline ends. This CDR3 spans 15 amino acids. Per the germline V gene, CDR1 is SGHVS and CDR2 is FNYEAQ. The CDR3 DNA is TGTGCCAGCAGCGTACTATTATCCGGGTCCCACGAGCAGTACTTC. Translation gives CASSVLLSGSHEQYF.

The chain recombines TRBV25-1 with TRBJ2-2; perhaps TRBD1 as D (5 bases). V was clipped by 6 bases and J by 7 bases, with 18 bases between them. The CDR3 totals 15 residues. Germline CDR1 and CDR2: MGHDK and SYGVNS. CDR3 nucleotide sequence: TGTGCCAGCAGCGACAGCCTTGCTGCCTTCGGGGAGCTGTTTTTT. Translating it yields CASSDSLAAFGELFF.

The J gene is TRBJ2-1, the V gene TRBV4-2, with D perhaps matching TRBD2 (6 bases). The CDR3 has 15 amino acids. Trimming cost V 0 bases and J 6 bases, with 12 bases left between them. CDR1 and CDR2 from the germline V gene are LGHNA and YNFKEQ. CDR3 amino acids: CASSQDRGSGNEQFF. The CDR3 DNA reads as TGTGCCAGCAGCCAAGACCGGGGGAGCGGCAATGAGCAGTTCTTC.

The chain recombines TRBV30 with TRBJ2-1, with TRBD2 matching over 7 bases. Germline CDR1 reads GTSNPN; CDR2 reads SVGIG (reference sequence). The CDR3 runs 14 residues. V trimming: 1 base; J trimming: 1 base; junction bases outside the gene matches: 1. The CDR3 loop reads CAWSGGGSYNEQFF. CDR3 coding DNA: TGTGCCTGGAGTGGGGGGGGGTCCTACAATGAGCAGTTCTTC.

This CDR3 is CASSLGVAKETQYF. DNA of the CDR3: TGTGCCAGCAGCTTGGGCGTGGCAAAAGAGACCCAGTACTTC. This chain connects TRBV11-2 to TRBJ2-5, with no clear D. V was clipped by 3 bases and J by 3 bases, with 11 bases between them. Germline V gives CDR1 SGHAT, CDR2 FQNNGV. The CDR3 is 14 residues long. The full variable domain, rest sourced from reference TRBV11-2 and TRBJ2-5, is EAGVAQSPRYKIIEKRQSVAFWCNPISGHATLYWYQQILGQGPKLLIQFQNNGVVDDSQLPKDRFSAERLKGVDSTLKIQPAKLEDSAVYLCASSLGVAKETQYFGPGTRLLVL.

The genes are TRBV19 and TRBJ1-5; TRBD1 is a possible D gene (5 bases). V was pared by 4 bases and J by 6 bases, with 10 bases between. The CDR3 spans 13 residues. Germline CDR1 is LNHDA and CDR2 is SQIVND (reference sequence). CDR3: CASSTREGQPQHF. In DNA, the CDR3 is TGTGCCAGTAGTACCAGGGAGGGTCAGCCCCAGCATTTT.

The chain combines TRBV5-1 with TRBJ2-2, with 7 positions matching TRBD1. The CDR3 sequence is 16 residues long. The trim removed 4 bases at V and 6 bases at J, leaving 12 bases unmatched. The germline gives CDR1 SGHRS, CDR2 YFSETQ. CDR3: CASSLTLNRGAGELFF. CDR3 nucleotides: TGCGCCAGCAGCCTGACCCTCAACAGGGGTGCCGGGGAGCTGTTTTTT.

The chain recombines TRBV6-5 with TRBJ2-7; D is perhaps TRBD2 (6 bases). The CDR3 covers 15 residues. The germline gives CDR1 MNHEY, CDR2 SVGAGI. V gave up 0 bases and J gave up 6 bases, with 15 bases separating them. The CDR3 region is CASSYSTAGRGEQYF. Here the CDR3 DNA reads TGTGCCAGCAGTTACTCGACGGCAGGGCGGGGCGAGCAGTACTTC.

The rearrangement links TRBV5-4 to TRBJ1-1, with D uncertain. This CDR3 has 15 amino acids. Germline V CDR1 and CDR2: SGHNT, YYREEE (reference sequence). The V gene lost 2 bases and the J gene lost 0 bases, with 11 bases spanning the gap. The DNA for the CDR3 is TGTGCCAGCAGCTTTGGATTGGGCATGAACACTGAAGCTTTCTTT. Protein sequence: CASSFGLGMNTEAFF.

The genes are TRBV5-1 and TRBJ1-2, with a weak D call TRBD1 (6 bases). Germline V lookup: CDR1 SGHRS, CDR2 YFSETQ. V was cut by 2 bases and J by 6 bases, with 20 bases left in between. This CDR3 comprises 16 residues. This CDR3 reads CASSLTGYRASNGYTF. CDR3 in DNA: TGCGCCAGCAGCTTAACCGGGTACAGGGCGAGTAATGGCTACACCTTC.

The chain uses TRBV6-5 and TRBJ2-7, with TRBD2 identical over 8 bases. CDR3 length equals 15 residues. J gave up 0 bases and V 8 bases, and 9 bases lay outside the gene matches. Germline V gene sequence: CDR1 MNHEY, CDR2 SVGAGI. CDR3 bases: TGTGCCAGCTCTTCAGCGGGAGTTACCTCCTACGAGCAGTACTTC. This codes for CASSSAGVTSYEQYF.

The CDR3 region is CSAKRRNEQYF. As DNA, the CDR3 is TGCAGTGCGAAGAGGAGGAACGAGCAGTACTTC. This rearrangement joins TRBV20-1 to TRBJ2-7; possible D gene TRBD2, 5 bases. Germline-derived CDR1 and CDR2 are DFQATT and SNEGSKA (reference sequence). The CDR3 has 11 amino acids. With 6 bases removed from V and 5 bases from J, the gap between germline ends came to 11 bases.

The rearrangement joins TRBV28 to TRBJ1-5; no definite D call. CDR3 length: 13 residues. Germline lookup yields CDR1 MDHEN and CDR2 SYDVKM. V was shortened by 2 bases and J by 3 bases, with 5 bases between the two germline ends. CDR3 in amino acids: CASSLQNNQPQHF. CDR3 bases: TGTGCCAGCAGTTTACAGAACAATCAGCCCCAGCATTTT.

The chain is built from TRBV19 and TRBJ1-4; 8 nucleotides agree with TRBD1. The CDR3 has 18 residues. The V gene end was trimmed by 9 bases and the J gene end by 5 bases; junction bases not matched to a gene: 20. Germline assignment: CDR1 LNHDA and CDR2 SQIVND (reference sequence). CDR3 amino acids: CASSPTGQGATSNEKLFF. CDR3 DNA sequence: TGTGCCAGCTCACCCACTGGACAGGGAGCCACAAGCAATGAAAAACTGTTTTTT. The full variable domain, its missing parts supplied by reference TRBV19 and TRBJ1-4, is DGGITQSPKYLFRKEGQNVTLSCEQNLNHDAMYWYRQDPGQGLRLIYYSQIVNDFQKGDIAEGYSVSREKKESFPLTVTSAQKNPTAFYLCASSPTGQGATSNEKLFFGSGTQLSVL.

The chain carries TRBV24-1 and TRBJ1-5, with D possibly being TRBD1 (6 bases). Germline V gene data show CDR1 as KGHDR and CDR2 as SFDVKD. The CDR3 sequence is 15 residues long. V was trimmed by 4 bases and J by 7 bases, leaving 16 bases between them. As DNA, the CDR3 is TGTGCCACCAGTGAGACGACAGGTATCGGACAGCCCCAGCATTTT. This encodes CATSETTGIGQPQHF.

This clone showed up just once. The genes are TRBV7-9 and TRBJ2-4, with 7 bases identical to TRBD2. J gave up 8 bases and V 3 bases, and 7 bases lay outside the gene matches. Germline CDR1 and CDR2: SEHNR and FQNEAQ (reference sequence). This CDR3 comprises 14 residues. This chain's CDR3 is CASSFRAGVDIQYF. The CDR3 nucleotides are TGTGCCAGCAGCTTTAGGGCGGGAGTGGACATTCAGTACTTC.

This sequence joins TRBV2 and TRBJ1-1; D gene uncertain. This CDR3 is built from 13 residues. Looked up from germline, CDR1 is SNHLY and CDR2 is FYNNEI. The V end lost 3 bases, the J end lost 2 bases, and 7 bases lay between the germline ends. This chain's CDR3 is CASSDQENTEAFF. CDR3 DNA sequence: TGTGCCAGCAGTGATCAGGAAAACACTGAAGCTTTCTTT.

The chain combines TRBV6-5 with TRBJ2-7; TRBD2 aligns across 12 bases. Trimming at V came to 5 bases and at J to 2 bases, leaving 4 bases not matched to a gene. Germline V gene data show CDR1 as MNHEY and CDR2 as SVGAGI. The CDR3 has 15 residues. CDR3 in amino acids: CASSPPSGRAYEQYF. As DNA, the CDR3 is TGTGCCAGCAGTCCCCCTAGCGGGAGGGCCTACGAGCAGTACTTC.

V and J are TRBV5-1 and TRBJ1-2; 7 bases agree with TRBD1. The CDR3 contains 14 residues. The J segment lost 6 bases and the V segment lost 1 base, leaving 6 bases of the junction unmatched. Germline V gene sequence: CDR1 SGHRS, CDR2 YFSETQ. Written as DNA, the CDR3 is TGCGCCAGCAGCTTGCCCGCAGACAGGGATGGCTACACCTTC. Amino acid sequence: CASSLPADRDGYTF.

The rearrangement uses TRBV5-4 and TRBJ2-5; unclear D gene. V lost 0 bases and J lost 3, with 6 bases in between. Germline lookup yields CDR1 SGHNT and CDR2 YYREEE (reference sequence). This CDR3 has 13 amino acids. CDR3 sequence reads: CASSLEIEETQYF. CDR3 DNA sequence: TGTGCCAGCAGCTTGGAGATAGAAGAGACCCAGTACTTC.

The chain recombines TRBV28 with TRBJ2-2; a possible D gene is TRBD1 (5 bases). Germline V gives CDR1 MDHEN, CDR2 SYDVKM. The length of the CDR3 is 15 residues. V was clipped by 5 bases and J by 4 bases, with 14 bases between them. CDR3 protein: CASSPAGSPTGELFF. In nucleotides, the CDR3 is TGTGCCAGCAGTCCAGCAGGGTCGCCCACCGGGGAGCTGTTTTTT.

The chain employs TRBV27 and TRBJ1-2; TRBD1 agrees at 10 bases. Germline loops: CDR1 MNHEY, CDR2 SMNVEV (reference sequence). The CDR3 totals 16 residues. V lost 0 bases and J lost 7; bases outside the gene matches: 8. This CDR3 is CASSLSSPGQGFGYTF. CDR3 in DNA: TGTGCCAGCAGTTTATCATCACCGGGACAGGGGTTTGGCTACACCTTC.

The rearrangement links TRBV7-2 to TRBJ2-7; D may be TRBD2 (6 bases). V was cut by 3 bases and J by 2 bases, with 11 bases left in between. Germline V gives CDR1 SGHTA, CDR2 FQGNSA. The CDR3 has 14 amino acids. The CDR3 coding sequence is TGTGCCAGCAGCTTCAGCGGGTCCGCCTACGAGCAGTACTTC. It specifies CASSFSGSAYEQYF.

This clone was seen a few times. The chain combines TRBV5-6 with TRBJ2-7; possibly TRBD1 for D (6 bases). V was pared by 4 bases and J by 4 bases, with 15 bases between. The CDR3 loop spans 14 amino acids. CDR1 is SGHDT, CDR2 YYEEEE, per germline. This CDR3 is CASSQTGVKYEQYF. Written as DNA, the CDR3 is TGTGCCAGCAGCCAGACAGGAGTTAAATACGAGCAGTACTTC. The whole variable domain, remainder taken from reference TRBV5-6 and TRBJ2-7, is DAGVTQSPTHLIKTRGQQVTLRCSPKSGHDTVSWYQQALGQGPQFIFQYYEEEERQRGNFPDRFSGHQFPNYSSELNVNALLLGDSALYLCASSQTGVKYEQYFGPGTRLTVT.

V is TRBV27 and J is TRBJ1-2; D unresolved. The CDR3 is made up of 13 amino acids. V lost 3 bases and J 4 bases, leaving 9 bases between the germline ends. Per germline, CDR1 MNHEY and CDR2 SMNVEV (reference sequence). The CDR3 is CASSFREAYGYTF. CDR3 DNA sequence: TGTGCCAGCAGTTTTCGGGAGGCCTATGGCTACACCTTC.